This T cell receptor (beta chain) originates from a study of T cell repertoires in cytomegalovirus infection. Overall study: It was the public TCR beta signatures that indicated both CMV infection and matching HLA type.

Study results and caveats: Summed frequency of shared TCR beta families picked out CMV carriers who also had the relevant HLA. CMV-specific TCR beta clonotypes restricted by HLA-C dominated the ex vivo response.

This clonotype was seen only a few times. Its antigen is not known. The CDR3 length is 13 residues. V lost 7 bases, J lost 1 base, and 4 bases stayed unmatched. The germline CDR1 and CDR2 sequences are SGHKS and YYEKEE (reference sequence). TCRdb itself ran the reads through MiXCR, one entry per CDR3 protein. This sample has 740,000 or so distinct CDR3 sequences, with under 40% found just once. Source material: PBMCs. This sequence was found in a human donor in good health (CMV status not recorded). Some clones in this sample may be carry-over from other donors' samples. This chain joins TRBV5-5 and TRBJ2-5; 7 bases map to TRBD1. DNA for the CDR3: TGTGCCAGCGGGCGGACAGGCCAAGAGACCCAGTACTTC. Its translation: CASGRTGQETQYF.